This TCR beta chain was captured in a study of cytomegalovirus exposure and HLA in healthy donors. Primers: 60 Vbeta forward and 13 Jbeta reverse. This table comes from immunoSEQ multiplex PCR, and its TCRdb copy is limited to in-frame clones, with some not included. Of roughly 120,000 clones in the sample, around 86% were seen once. The CDR3 has 17 residues. Germline CDR1 reads SGHRS; CDR2 reads YFSETQ. Trimming cost V 2 bases and J 2 bases, with 17 bases left between them. The specimen was PBMCs. The sequence derives from a woman aged 25-40 years in good health and CMV-seronegative. The chain combines TRBV5-1 with TRBJ2-1; tentatively, D is TRBD2 (6 bases). The CDR3 region has the DNA TGCGCCAGCAGCTTATCCGGGGCTAGCGATCCCTACAATGAGCAGTTCTTC. Translating it yields CASSLSGASDPYNEQFF.